This passage covers 4 T cell receptor beta chains from one sample sequenced in a study of OX40 agonist ivuxolimab in advanced cancers. Profiling relied on immunoSEQ multiplex PCR, and the TCRdb table lists in-frame clones only, not all of them. The sample contains some 83,000 clones, over 90% of which appear only once. Sample: CD4+ or CD8+ T cells sorted from blood, taken in a trial of the OX40 agonist ivuxolimab. The receptors shown here come from an adult with an advanced solid tumor such as melanoma, head and neck, liver or kidney cancer.

The rearrangement links TRBV29-1 to TRBJ2-5, with D perhaps TRBD1 or TRBD2 (7 bases each). The CDR3 has 16 residues. Germline V gene lookup returns CDR1 SQVTM and CDR2 ANQGSEA. Between the trimmed V and J ends, which lost 0 bases and 5 bases, there was a span of 19 bases. CDR3 in amino acids: CSVEDQRNRGGETQYF. In nucleotides, the CDR3 is TGCAGCGTTGAAGATCAAAGGAACAGGGGAGGGGAGACCCAGTACTTC.

The gene calls are TRBV9 and TRBJ2-1, with D perhaps TRBD1 or TRBD2 (5 bases each). This CDR3 comprises 19 residues. V was trimmed by 4 bases and J by 0 bases, leaving 23 bases between them. Germline assignment: CDR1 SGDLS and CDR2 YYNGEE. The CDR3 is CASSSPEGRGHYSYNEQFF. The CDR3 DNA is TGTGCCAGCAGCTCCCCCGAGGGCCGCGGACACTACTCCTACAATGAGCAGTTCTTC.

In its sample, this clone was seen a few times. The V and J genes are TRBV20-1 and TRBJ1-2, with D tentatively TRBD1 (5 bases). V was pared by 6 bases and J by 12 bases, with 14 bases between. The CDR3 extends over 10 amino acids. From germline, CDR1 is DFQATT and CDR2 SNEGSKA (reference sequence). The CDR3: CSASTGDDTF. CDR3 nucleotide sequence: TGCAGTGCGAGCACAGGAGACGACACCTTC.

CDR3 residues: CSVGRDGNTIYF. Here the CDR3 DNA reads TGCAGCGTTGGACGTGATGGTAACACCATATATTTT. The rearrangement uses TRBV29-1 and TRBJ1-3; D call uncertain. V lost 4 bases to trimming and J lost 7 bases, with 11 bases between them. Germline lookup yields CDR1 SQVTM and CDR2 ANQGSEA. CDR3 length: 12 amino acids. The variable domain in full, completed from reference TRBV29-1 and TRBJ1-3, reads SAVISQKPSRDICQRGTSLTIQCQVDSQVTMMFWYRQQPGQSLTLIATANQGSEATYESGFVIDKFPISRPNLTFSTLTVSNMSPEDSSIYLCSVGRDGNTIYFGEGSWLTVV.